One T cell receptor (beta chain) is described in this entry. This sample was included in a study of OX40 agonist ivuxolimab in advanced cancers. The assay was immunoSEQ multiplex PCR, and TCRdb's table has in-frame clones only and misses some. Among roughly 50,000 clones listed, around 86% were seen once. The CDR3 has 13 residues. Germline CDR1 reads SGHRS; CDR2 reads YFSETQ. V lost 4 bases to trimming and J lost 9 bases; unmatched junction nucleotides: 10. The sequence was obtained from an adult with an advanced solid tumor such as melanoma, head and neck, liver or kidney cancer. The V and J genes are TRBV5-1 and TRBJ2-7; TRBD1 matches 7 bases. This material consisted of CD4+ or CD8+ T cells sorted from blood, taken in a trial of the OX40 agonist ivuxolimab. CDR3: CASSTGQRGGQYF. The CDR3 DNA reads TGCGCCAGCAGCACGGGACAGCGCGGCGGGCAGTACTTC.